The 19 T cell receptor beta chains given below trace back to one sample, sequenced in a study of control samples from healthy donors and cancer patients (TCRdb year 2020). The method was the immunoSEQ multiplex PCR assay. Imported from immuneACCESS, the table was reduced by TCRdb to in-frame sequences with V and J called. These copies leave out some clones; in studies compared against another copy, an unresolved V gene accounts for under half, and the cause of the remainder is not known. The sample has 50,000 or so clones on record, about 93% of them singletons. 20% to 30% of the sample goes to the ten largest clones. Sequencing used PBMCs. Every receptor here comes from a woman aged 45 to 65 with head and neck cancer.

This chain uses TRBV7-8 with TRBJ2-2; the D gene is possibly TRBD2 (5 bases). Germline values: CDR1 SGHVS, CDR2 FQNEAQ. V gave up 1 base and J gave up 6 bases, with 9 bases separating them. There are 14 residues in the CDR3. CDR3 DNA sequence: TGTGCCAGCAGCTTAGATTGGGGAGCCGGGGAGCTGTTTTTT. Protein: CASSLDWGAGELFF.

The V call is TRBV27, the J call TRBJ2-7, with D possibly matching TRBD1 (6 bases). The CDR3 covers 14 residues. Trimming removed 2 bases from V and 3 bases from J, with 11 bases in between. From germline, CDR1 is MNHEY and CDR2 SMNVEV (reference sequence). In DNA, the CDR3 is TGTGCCAGCAGTTTACAGGGACACGTCTACGAGCAGTACTTC. Translating gives CASSLQGHVYEQYF.

J is TRBJ2-7 and V is TRBV5-4; D possibly matches TRBD1 or TRBD2 (5 bases each). V was clipped by 3 bases and J by 7 bases, with 14 bases between them. Germline CDR1 reads SGHNT; CDR2 reads YYREEE (reference sequence). The length of the CDR3 is 13 residues. This CDR3 is CASSWDGAREQYF. CDR3 nucleotide sequence: TGTGCCAGCAGCTGGGACGGGGCGCGGGAGCAGTACTTC.

The sample holds a few counts of this clone. The chain is built from TRBV5-1 and TRBJ2-7; 9 bases fit TRBD1. V lost 2 bases, J lost 0 bases, and 9 bases stayed unmatched. Germline V CDR1 and CDR2: SGHRS, YFSETQ. The CDR3 is made up of 17 amino acids. CDR3 nucleotides: TGCGCCAGCAGCTTTTCCCCACCGACAGGGGGCTCCTACGAGCAGTACTTC. Residues: CASSFSPPTGGSYEQYF.

This sequence joins TRBV5-6 and TRBJ2-6; no clear D. The CDR3 loop spans 15 amino acids. Germline-derived CDR1 and CDR2 are SGHDT and YYEEEE. V was trimmed by 4 bases and J by 0 bases, leaving 8 bases between them. The CDR3 DNA sequence: TGTGCCAGCAGCCCTACCCTCTCTGGGGCCAACGTCCTGACTTTC. Residues: CASSPTLSGANVLTF.

This chain links TRBV30 with TRBJ2-1; 7 nucleotides align to TRBD2. Germline V CDR1 and CDR2: GTSNPN, SVGIG (reference sequence). J lost 4 bases, V lost 7 bases, and 7 bases had no gene match. The CDR3 is 13 residues long. CDR3 region: CASPGRKYNEQFF. The CDR3 nucleotides read TGTGCCTCCCCCGGGAGGAAGTACAATGAGCAGTTCTTC.

V usage is TRBV7-9 and J usage is TRBJ2-3; D uncertain. This CDR3 spans 15 amino acids. Germline V CDR1 and CDR2: SEHNR, FQNEAQ (reference sequence). V was pared by 2 bases and J by 1 base, with 10 bases between. CDR3 protein: CASSLNIYRTDTQYF. In DNA form, the CDR3 reads TGTGCCAGCAGCTTAAATATCTATCGCACAGATACGCAGTATTTT. The full variable domain, completed using reference TRBV7-9 and TRBJ2-3, is DTGVSQNPRHKITKRGQNVTFRCDPISEHNRLYWYRQTLGQGPEFLTYFQNEAQLEKSRLLSDRFSAERPKGSFSTLEIQRTEQGDSAMYLCASSLNIYRTDTQYFGPGTRLTVL.

The chain uses TRBV5-1 and TRBJ2-4, with TRBD2 identical over 11 bases. This CDR3 has 23 residues. Per germline, CDR1 SGHRS and CDR2 YFSETQ. With V trimmed by 0 bases and J by 1 base, 21 bases remained unmatched. The CDR3 DNA reads TGCGCCAGCAGCTTGGCCTCGAGAACTAGCGGGAGTCAGGGAGCGGGTGCCAAAAACATTCAGTACTTC. This translates into CASSLASRTSGSQGAGAKNIQYF.

The chain employs TRBV7-6 and TRBJ2-3; maybe TRBD1 (5 bases). Looked up from germline, CDR1 is SGHVS and CDR2 is FNYEAQ. The CDR3 covers 15 residues. The germline V and J ends were trimmed by 0 bases and 4 bases, with 11 bases remaining between them. As DNA, the CDR3 is TGTGCCAGCAGCTTAGCAGCAGGGCTCCCAGATACGCAGTATTTT. This translates into CASSLAAGLPDTQYF.

A single count supports this clone. The rearrangement joins TRBV15 to TRBJ2-6; TRBD2 matches 11 bases. Germline V CDR1 and CDR2: LNHNV, YYDKDF (reference sequence). There are 17 residues in the CDR3. Germline trimming cut 5 bases from V and 0 bases from J; bases unmatched to any gene: 3. CDR3 sequence reads: CATSRLAGGSGANVLTF. The CDR3, as DNA: TGTGCCACCAGCCGGCTAGCGGGGGGCTCTGGGGCCAACGTCCTGACTTTC.

The rearrangement uses TRBV5-6 and TRBJ2-1, with D uncertain. The CDR3 covers 15 residues. Germline CDR1 reads SGHDT; CDR2 reads YYEEEE. Trimming removed 1 base at V and 0 bases at J, with 8 bases between. CDR3 sequence: CASSLLTSSYNEQFF. CDR3 sequence (DNA): TGTGCCAGCAGCTTGCTGACGAGCTCCTACAATGAGCAGTTCTTC.

The CDR3 DNA reads as TGTGCCAGTAGGGGACAGAGATATCAGCCCCAGCATTTT. Its translation: CASRGQRYQPQHF. The rearrangement links TRBV19 to TRBJ1-5; 7 bases match TRBD1. V shed 6 bases, J shed 5 bases, and the junction held 4 bases outside the gene matches. This CDR3 is built from 13 residues. Germline assignment: CDR1 LNHDA and CDR2 SQIVND (reference sequence).

As to this clone: This same CDR3 is encoded by further DNA sequences in the sample. The chain combines TRBV5-4 with TRBJ2-3, with 11 positions matching TRBD2. The CDR3 consists of 15 residues. Trimming cost V 4 bases and J 7 bases; bases outside gene matches: 8. From germline, CDR1 is SGHNT and CDR2 YYREEE (reference sequence). CDR3 coding DNA: TGTGCCAGCAGCCTGCCTAGCGGGGGGTCAAATACGCAGTATTTT. Protein sequence: CASSLPSGGSNTQYF.

This rearrangement joins TRBV10-1 to TRBJ2-2; 7 nucleotides match TRBD2. The J segment lost 6 bases and the V segment lost 4 bases, leaving 11 bases of the junction unmatched. Germline lookup yields CDR1 WNHNN and CDR2 SYGVQD (reference sequence). This CDR3 comprises 16 residues. The CDR3 bases are TGCGCCAGCAGTGCGATGCCGGGGGGATGGTCCGGGGAGCTGTTTTTT. Translation gives CASSAMPGGWSGELFF.

This chain joins TRBV7-8 and TRBJ2-5, with a possible D match to TRBD1 (5 bases). Germline values: CDR1 SGHVS, CDR2 FQNEAQ. The CDR3 runs 14 residues. V was clipped by 2 bases and J by 2 bases, with 9 bases between them. The CDR3 sequence: CASSLTGPQETQYF. CDR3 coding DNA: TGTGCCAGCAGCTTAACAGGACCACAAGAGACCCAGTACTTC.

The chain's CDR3 is CASSPGQSLREQYF. CDR3 DNA sequence: TGTGCCAGCTCACCGGGACAGAGCCTACGGGAGCAGTACTTC. The V gene is TRBV18, the J gene TRBJ2-7; 7 bases are a match to TRBD1. This CDR3 comprises 14 residues. V lost 3 bases and J lost 7; bases outside the gene matches: 9. CDR1 and CDR2 (germline): KGHSH, LQKENI.

This chain uses TRBV6-6 with TRBJ2-7; 8 bases map to TRBD2. With V trimmed by 5 bases and J by 6 bases, 15 bases remained unmatched. Germline V CDR1 and CDR2: MNHNY, SVGAGI (reference sequence). The CDR3 runs to 16 residues. Here the CDR3 reads CASSHGQRTSSTEQYF. DNA of the CDR3: TGTGCCAGCAGTCACGGCCAGAGGACTAGCAGTACCGAGCAGTACTTC.

This clone was seen only once. The chain has TRBV18 and TRBJ1-3; the match to TRBD1 covers 8 bases. With V trimmed by 3 bases and J by 6 bases, 7 bases remained unmatched. Germline-derived CDR1 and CDR2 are KGHSH and LQKENI. This CDR3 has 15 residues. The CDR3 DNA follows: TGTGCCAGCTCACCCTCAGGGGGCCTGGAAAACACCATATATTTT. Amino acid sequence: CASSPSGGLENTIYF.

This sequence joins TRBV24-1 and TRBJ2-3, with D possibly matching TRBD2 (5 bases). The ends were cut back, 3 bases at V and 2 bases at J, with 11 bases in the middle. This CDR3 region has 15 residues. The germline CDR1 and CDR2 sequences are KGHDR and SFDVKD. In nucleotides, the CDR3 is TGTGCCACCAGTGATCCCGGACTTCTCACAGATACGCAGTATTTT. Its translation is CATSDPGLLTDTQYF.